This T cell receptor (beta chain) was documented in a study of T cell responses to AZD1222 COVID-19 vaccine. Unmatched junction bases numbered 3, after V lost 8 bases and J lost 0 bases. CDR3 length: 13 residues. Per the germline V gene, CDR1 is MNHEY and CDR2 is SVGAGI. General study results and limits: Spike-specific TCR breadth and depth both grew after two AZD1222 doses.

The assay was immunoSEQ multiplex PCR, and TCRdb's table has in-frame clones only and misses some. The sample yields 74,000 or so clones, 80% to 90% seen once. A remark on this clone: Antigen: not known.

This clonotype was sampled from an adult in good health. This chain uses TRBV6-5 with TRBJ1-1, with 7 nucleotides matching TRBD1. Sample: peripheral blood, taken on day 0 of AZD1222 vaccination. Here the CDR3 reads CASGGQVNTEAFF. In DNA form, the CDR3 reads TGTGCCAGCGGAGGACAGGTGAACACTGAAGCTTTCTTT.